A selection of T cell receptor beta chains follows, all from one sample in a study of shared clonotypes between healthy human individuals. Clones were sequenced by immunoSEQ multiplex PCR, and TCRdb holds only the in-frame ones, with some missing. The sample consists of millions of clones, about 94% of them appearing once. The sample comprised naive CD8+ T cells sorted from blood. The receptors were sampled from a man younger than 30 in good health. The CDR3 runs from the conserved cysteine through the conserved F or W. The order of the fields is J gene, clone size, V gene, CDR3 length, D gene, CDR3 protein, CDR3 DNA. A D gene is named only where the DNA matches it firmly. Rows give clone size only sometimes, using once, few, many, or a class for an expanded clone.

j_gene: TRBJ1-1
abundance: NA
v_gene: TRBV28
len: 11
d_gene: NA
CDR3aa: CASSFVSEAFF
CDR3nt: TGTGCCAGCAGTTTCGTTAGTGAAGCTTTCTTT

j_gene: TRBJ2-7
abundance: NA
v_gene: TRBV7-9
len: 15
d_gene: TRBD1
CDR3aa: CASSSAGQGVYEQYF
CDR3nt: TGTGCCAGCAGCTCGGCGGGACAGGGAGTCTACGAGCAGTACTTC

j_gene: TRBJ2-2
abundance: NA
v_gene: TRBV10-3
len: 15
d_gene: NA
CDR3aa: CAISEAYLNTGELFF
CDR3nt: TGTGCCATCAGTGAGGCCTACCTGAACACCGGGGAGCTGTTTTTT

j_gene: TRBJ1-2
abundance: NA
v_gene: TRBV30
len: 15
d_gene: NA
CDR3aa: CAWSVPGRKDYGYTF
CDR3nt: TGTGCCTGGAGTGTACCCGGCAGAAAGGACTATGGCTACACCTTC

j_gene: TRBJ1-2
abundance: NA
v_gene: TRBV5-4
len: 17
d_gene: NA
CDR3aa: CASSLELAGPFNYGYTF
CDR3nt: TGTGCCAGCAGCTTGGAATTGGCGGGACCCTTTAACTATGGCTACACCTTC

j_gene: TRBJ2-6
abundance: NA
v_gene: TRBV9
len: 15
d_gene: NA
CDR3aa: CASSPQGTGANVLTF
CDR3nt: TGTGCCAGCAGCCCCCAGGGTACTGGGGCCAACGTCCTGACTTTC

j_gene: TRBJ1-6
abundance: NA
v_gene: TRBV5-8
len: 9
d_gene: NA
CDR3aa: CASSLGTPF
CDR3nt: TGTGCCAGCAGCTTGGGGACACCTTTT

j_gene: TRBJ1-2
abundance: NA
v_gene: TRBV9
len: 15
d_gene: TRBD1
CDR3aa: CASSDRDSRGLGYTF
CDR3nt: TGTGCCAGCAGCGACCGGGACAGCCGAGGGTTAGGCTACACCTTC

j_gene: TRBJ2-3
abundance: once
v_gene: TRBV9
len: 18
d_gene: TRBD2
CDR3aa: CASSLGVLAGEYTDTQYF
CDR3nt: TGTGCCAGCAGCCTAGGGGTCCTAGCGGGGGAATACACAGATACGCAGTATTTT

j_gene: TRBJ2-7
abundance: NA
v_gene: TRBV7-9
len: 15
d_gene: TRBD2
CDR3aa: CASSEENGGIYEQYF
CDR3nt: TGTGCCAGCAGCGAGGAGAACGGGGGGATCTACGAGCAGTACTTC

j_gene: TRBJ1-5
abundance: NA
v_gene: TRBV27
len: 14
d_gene: NA
CDR3aa: CASSLLGPSQPQHF
CDR3nt: TGTGCCAGCAGTTTATTAGGACCGTCCCAGCCCCAGCATTTT

j_gene: TRBJ2-7
abundance: NA
v_gene: TRBV4-2
len: 14
d_gene: NA
CDR3aa: CASSQDGLWDEQYF
CDR3nt: TGTGCCAGCAGCCAAGACGGGCTGTGGGACGAGCAGTACTTC

j_gene: TRBJ2-5
abundance: NA
v_gene: TRBV9
len: 14
d_gene: NA
CDR3aa: CASSSEEGRETQYF
CDR3nt: TGTGCCAGCAGCTCAGAGGAAGGGCGGGAGACCCAGTACTTC

j_gene: TRBJ1-4
abundance: NA
v_gene: TRBV7-9
len: 14
d_gene: NA
CDR3aa: CASSSRDPNEKLFF
CDR3nt: TGTGCCAGCAGCTCCAGGGATCCTAATGAAAAACTGTTTTTT

j_gene: TRBJ2-3
abundance: NA
v_gene: TRBV5-6
len: 12
d_gene: NA
CDR3aa: CASSLASFPQYF
CDR3nt: TGTGCCAGCAGCTTGGCCTCCTTCCCGCAGTATTTT

j_gene: TRBJ2-7
abundance: once
v_gene: TRBV10-3
len: 16
d_gene: NA
CDR3aa: CAISEPEGTGFYEQYF
CDR3nt: TGTGCCATCAGTGAGCCAGAGGGGACTGGTTTCTACGAGCAGTACTTC

j_gene: TRBJ2-1
abundance: NA
v_gene: TRBV7-9
len: 15
d_gene: TRBD2
CDR3aa: CASSPGAGGPNEQFF
CDR3nt: TGTGCCAGCAGCCCGGGCGCGGGGGGGCCTAATGAGCAGTTCTTC

j_gene: TRBJ2-5
abundance: NA
v_gene: TRBV6-1
len: 20
d_gene: TRBD2
CDR3aa: CASSEDHLQGLAMLKETQYF
CDR3nt: TGTGCCAGCAGTGAAGATCATCTGCAGGGACTAGCGATGTTGAAAGAGACCCAGTACTTC

j_gene: TRBJ2-3
abundance: NA
v_gene: TRBV28
len: 12
d_gene: TRBD2
CDR3aa: CASSGELATGYF
CDR3nt: TGTGCCAGCAGTGGGGAACTAGCGACGGGGTATTTT

j_gene: TRBJ2-7
abundance: NA
v_gene: TRBV5-6
len: 14
d_gene: NA
CDR3aa: CASSLSSDFYEQYF
CDR3nt: TGTGCCAGCAGCTTATCTAGCGACTTCTACGAGCAGTACTTC

j_gene: TRBJ2-7
abundance: NA
v_gene: TRBV7-9
len: 15
d_gene: TRBD2
CDR3aa: CASSPPSSSGYEQYF
CDR3nt: TGTGCCAGCAGCCCCCCATCGTCTAGCGGGTACGAGCAGTACTTC

j_gene: TRBJ2-7
abundance: NA
v_gene: TRBV7-2
len: 15
d_gene: NA
CDR3aa: CASSLRWQGAYEQYF
CDR3nt: TGTGCCAGCAGCTTACGGTGGCAGGGAGCCTACGAGCAGTACTTC

j_gene: TRBJ2-2
abundance: NA
v_gene: TRBV18
len: 13
d_gene: NA
CDR3aa: CASSPPNTGELFF
CDR3nt: TGTGCCAGCTCACCACCTAATACCGGGGAGCTGTTTTTT

j_gene: TRBJ1-5
abundance: NA
v_gene: TRBV5-8
len: 15
d_gene: TRBD1
CDR3aa: CASSPGQGYNQPQHF
CDR3nt: TGTGCCAGCAGCCCGGGACAGGGATACAATCAGCCCCAGCATTTT

j_gene: TRBJ2-3
abundance: NA
v_gene: TRBV5-6
len: 16
d_gene: TRBD1
CDR3aa: CASSFVLGGETDTQYF
CDR3nt: TGTGCCAGCAGCTTCGTCCTAGGGGGCGAAACAGATACGCAGTATTTT

j_gene: TRBJ2-5
abundance: NA
v_gene: TRBV5-1
len: 11
d_gene: NA
CDR3aa: CASRAEETQYF
CDR3nt: TGCGCCAGCAGGGCGGAGGAGACCCAGTACTTC

j_gene: TRBJ2-7
abundance: NA
v_gene: TRBV29-1
len: 13
d_gene: TRBD2
CDR3aa: CSVSGTSFDEQYF
CDR3nt: TGCAGCGTTTCCGGGACTAGCTTCGACGAGCAGTACTTC

j_gene: TRBJ1-2
abundance: NA
v_gene: TRBV28
len: 17
d_gene: TRBD1
CDR3aa: CASSLSDGTGGLDGYTF
CDR3nt: TGTGCCAGCAGTCTATCCGACGGGACAGGGGGGCTGGATGGCTACACCTTC

j_gene: TRBJ2-7
abundance: NA
v_gene: TRBV9
len: 11
d_gene: NA
CDR3aa: CASSVVSEQYF
CDR3nt: TGTGCCAGCAGCGTAGTATCCGAGCAGTACTTC

j_gene: TRBJ2-4
abundance: NA
v_gene: TRBV5-5
len: 14
d_gene: NA
CDR3aa: CASSWDTDKNIQYF
CDR3nt: TGTGCCAGCAGCTGGGACACGGACAAAAACATTCAGTACTTC

j_gene: TRBJ1-2
abundance: once
v_gene: TRBV27
len: 14
d_gene: TRBD1
CDR3aa: CASSLDRANYGYTF
CDR3nt: TGTGCCAGCAGTTTGGACAGGGCTAACTATGGCTACACCTTC

j_gene: TRBJ2-3
abundance: NA
v_gene: TRBV7-8
len: 15
d_gene: TRBD2
CDR3aa: CASSLVAGSGDTQYF
CDR3nt: TGTGCCAGCAGCTTAGTAGCGGGGTCTGGCGATACGCAGTATTTT

j_gene: TRBJ1-2
abundance: NA
v_gene: TRBV6-6
len: 13
d_gene: NA
CDR3aa: CASSYGDNYGYTF
CDR3nt: TGTGCCAGCAGTTACGGGGACAACTATGGCTACACCTTC

j_gene: TRBJ2-3
abundance: NA
v_gene: TRBV15
len: 14
d_gene: TRBD2
CDR3aa: CATSPGGELDTQYF
CDR3nt: TGTGCCACCAGCCCGGGAGGGGAGTTGGATACGCAGTATTTT

j_gene: TRBJ2-2
abundance: NA
v_gene: TRBV2
len: 13
d_gene: NA
CDR3aa: CASVDPNTGELFF
CDR3nt: TGTGCCAGCGTCGACCCGAACACCGGGGAGCTGTTTTTT

j_gene: TRBJ2-5
abundance: NA
v_gene: TRBV7-9
len: 13
d_gene: NA
CDR3aa: CASSGHGQETQYF
CDR3nt: TGTGCCAGCAGCGGCCACGGCCAAGAGACCCAGTACTTC

j_gene: TRBJ2-1
abundance: NA
v_gene: TRBV4-3
len: 17
d_gene: TRBD2
CDR3aa: CASSQDRNSGRFNEQFF
CDR3nt: TGCGCCAGCAGCCAAGATCGTAATAGCGGGAGGTTTAATGAGCAGTTCTTC

j_gene: TRBJ2-7
abundance: NA
v_gene: TRBV5-6
len: 15
d_gene: NA
CDR3aa: CASSLFFTGTYEQYF
CDR3nt: TGTGCCAGCAGCTTGTTCTTTACAGGGACCTACGAGCAGTACTTC

j_gene: TRBJ2-1
abundance: NA
v_gene: TRBV5-6
len: 15
d_gene: NA
CDR3aa: CASSQDFSNSNEQFF
CDR3nt: TGTGCCAGCAGCCAGGACTTTTCTAATTCCAATGAGCAGTTCTTC

j_gene: TRBJ1-1
abundance: NA
v_gene: TRBV6-6
len: 15
d_gene: NA
CDR3aa: CASTSRAGLSTEAFF
CDR3nt: TGTGCCAGCACCTCTCGGGCAGGGTTGAGCACTGAAGCTTTCTTT

j_gene: TRBJ2-5
abundance: NA
v_gene: TRBV10-3
len: 14
d_gene: TRBD1
CDR3aa: CAIQSGTGEETQYF
CDR3nt: TGTGCCATCCAATCCGGGACAGGAGAAGAGACCCAGTACTTC

j_gene: TRBJ1-5
abundance: NA
v_gene: TRBV4-1
len: 16
d_gene: TRBD1
CDR3aa: CASSQEVGTDNQPQHF
CDR3nt: TGCGCCAGCAGCCAAGAGGTCGGGACAGACAATCAGCCCCAGCATTTT

j_gene: TRBJ2-5
abundance: NA
v_gene: TRBV7-2
len: 16
d_gene: TRBD1
CDR3aa: CASSLLGTGTLGTQYF
CDR3nt: TGTGCCAGCAGCTTACTCGGGACAGGGACATTAGGGACCCAGTACTTC

j_gene: TRBJ2-7
abundance: NA
v_gene: TRBV6-5
len: 15
d_gene: NA
CDR3aa: CASSPLGGTPYEQYF
CDR3nt: TGTGCCAGCAGTCCTCTTGGTGGGACACCGTACGAGCAGTACTTC